The 20 T cell receptor beta chains below were found in one sample sequenced in a study of blood T cells in healthy people across ages. Primed by a sample-barcoded 5' primer and a J-beta primer mix, a second PCR proceeded for about 6 to 12 cycles. A single record per CDR3 protein comes from TCRdb applying MiXCR to the 5' RACE reads. The table has 800,000 to 950,000 distinct CDR3 sequences, 25% to 30% seen once. This sample also appeared in a second study, on T cells of mothers and their children.

Sample: blood. Source of these receptors: a woman aged 40 to 50 in good health.

This clonotype was counted at least ten times. The chain is built from TRBV7-2 and TRBJ2-7; D may be TRBD2 (5 bases). V lost 6 bases, J lost 3 bases, and 15 bases lay in between. CDR1 is SGHTA, CDR2 FQGNSA, per germline. This CDR3 comprises 14 residues. The CDR3 nucleotides read TGTGCCAGCAGTACCTATGAGAGGGACTACGAGCAGTACTTC. Its translation: CASSTYERDYEQYF.

This clonotype was found many times. The J gene is TRBJ2-7, the V gene TRBV12-3 or TRBV12-4; tentatively, D is TRBD1 (6 bases). The CDR3 extends over 15 amino acids. Deletions cut 6 bases from V and 1 base from J, with 16 bases between. This CDR3 is CASRPYRALSYEQYF. The CDR3 region has the DNA TGTGCCAGCAGGCCCTACAGGGCCCTATCCTACGAGCAGTACTTC.

This clonotype has only a few counts. The CDR3 region has the DNA TGTGCCAGCAGCAGGGCCGGGCAGGCTGATAGCTACACCTTC. Its translation is CASSRAGQADSYTF. J is TRBJ1-2 and V is TRBV7-2; no clear D gene. The ends were cut back, 5 bases at V and 9 bases at J, with 19 bases in the middle. Germline values: CDR1 SGHTA, CDR2 FQGNSA. The CDR3 has 14 residues.

The V gene is TRBV7-2, the J gene TRBJ2-1; 14 bases map to TRBD2. Per germline, CDR1 SGHTA and CDR2 FQGNSA. With 5 bases clipped from V and 9 bases from J, the junction kept 6 bases outside the gene matches. The CDR3 length is 15 residues. CDR3 in DNA: TGTGCCAGCAGCCCCCGACTAGCGGGGGGGAGTGAGCAGTTCTTC. This encodes CASSPRLAGGSEQFF.

The sample holds many counts of this clonotype. The rearrangement uses TRBV6-5 and TRBJ1-2; the D gene is possibly TRBD1 (5 bases). The V gene's germline CDR1 is MNHEY and CDR2 SVGAGI. V was pared by 5 bases and J by 6 bases, with 19 bases between. The CDR3 length is 15 residues. CDR3 nucleotide sequence: TGTGCCAGCAGTCCTCGCGGGAGGCAGGGAAATGGCTACACCTTC. Amino acid sequence: CASSPRGRQGNGYTF.

This clonotype was counted ten times or more. The chain uses TRBV4-1 and TRBJ1-2; D gene uncertain. Trimming cost V 0 bases and J 0 bases, with 8 bases left between them. CDR1 and CDR2 (germline): MGHRA, YSYEKL. The CDR3 has 15 residues. The CDR3 loop reads CASSQDPATNYGYTF. The CDR3 region has the DNA TGCGCCAGCAGCCAAGATCCTGCCACTAACTATGGCTACACCTTC.

This clonotype occurred a few times. This chain uses TRBV12-3 or TRBV12-4 with TRBJ2-7; D may correspond to TRBD1 or TRBD2 (6 bases each). The CDR3 runs to 13 residues. V lost 6 bases, J lost 6 bases, and 15 bases lay in between. The CDR3 reads CASSSRGASEQYF. The CDR3 DNA is TGTGCCAGCAGCTCAAGGGGGGCATCCGAGCAGTACTTC.

At least ten counts were recorded for this clonotype. V is TRBV7-2 and J is TRBJ2-3, with D possibly matching TRBD2 (5 bases). The V gene lost 1 base and the J gene lost 4 bases, with 9 bases spanning the gap. The CDR3 has 14 amino acids. The germline gives CDR1 SGHTA, CDR2 FQGNSA. CDR3 DNA: TGTGCCAGCAGCTTAGGAGGGAGCGCAGATACGCAGTATTTT. Protein sequence: CASSLGGSADTQYF. Drawing the rest from reference TRBV7-2 and TRBJ2-3, the complete variable domain is GAGVSQSPSNKVTEKGKDVELRCDPISGHTALYWYRQSLGQGLEFLIYFQGNSAPDKSGLPSDRFSAERTGGSVSTLTIQRTQQEDSAVYLCASSLGGSADTQYFGPGTRLTVL.

In the case of this clonotype: A junction boundary mismatches the germline segment, possibly from a read error. The chain uses TRBV28 and TRBJ2-1; no clear D. The CDR3 contains 13 residues. Germline lookup yields CDR1 MDHEN and CDR2 SYDVKM. CDR3 residues: CASRTPPKNELFF. In DNA, the CDR3 is TGTGCCAGCAGAACTCCCCCTAAAAATGAGCTGTTCTTC.

This clonotype was found a few times. The chain is built from TRBV7-3 and TRBJ2-1; D possibly corresponds to TRBD2 (5 bases). The CDR3 runs 13 residues. CDR1 SGHTA and CDR2 FQGTGA come from the germline V gene. Trimming pared 2 bases from V and 8 bases from J, leaving 10 bases between. The CDR3 reads CASSLGAADEQFF. CDR3 nucleotide sequence: TGTGCCAGCAGCTTAGGTGCAGCGGATGAGCAGTTCTTC.

The chain joins TRBV4-3 to TRBJ2-6; 10 nucleotides agree with TRBD1. Germline V CDR1 and CDR2: LGHNA, YSLEER. The CDR3 has 18 amino acids. The V segment lost 3 bases and the J segment 1 base; nucleotides outside the gene matches: 6. The chain's CDR3 is CASSHPGDRGSGANVLTF. Written as DNA, the CDR3 is TGCGCCAGCAGCCATCCAGGGGACAGGGGTTCTGGGGCCAACGTCCTGACTTTC.

The rearrangement uses TRBV11-1 and TRBJ2-7; D remains ambiguous. This CDR3 spans 15 amino acids. Germline assignment: CDR1 SGHAT and CDR2 FQDESV (reference sequence). Trimming removed 5 bases from V and 2 bases from J, with 16 bases in between. The CDR3 sequence: CASSRLDTATYEQYF. The CDR3 DNA sequence: TGTGCCAGCAGCCGACTCGACACGGCAACCTACGAGCAGTACTTC.

This clonotype was picked up many times. The genes are TRBV7-2 and TRBJ2-1; a possible D gene is TRBD1 (6 bases). Trimming removed 6 bases from V and 9 bases from J, with 21 bases in between. CDR1 and CDR2 (germline): SGHTA, FQGNSA. The CDR3 runs 15 residues. The CDR3 reads CASRRPGQTGREQFF. CDR3 nucleotide sequence: TGTGCCAGCAGAAGACCGGGACAAACCGGGCGTGAGCAGTTCTTC.

This clonotype was observed many times. V is TRBV6-2 or TRBV6-3 and J is TRBJ1-2; 8 bases are shared with TRBD1. Germline V gene data show CDR1 as MNHEY and CDR2 as SVGEGT. The CDR3 has 15 residues. Trimming at V came to 8 bases and at J to 4 bases, leaving 12 bases not matched to a gene. The CDR3 DNA is TGTGCCAGCGCGCCGCAGGGGGCGAGGTCCTATGGCTACACCTTC. It specifies CASAPQGARSYGYTF.

The sample holds a few counts of this clonotype. CDR3 in DNA: TGCAGTGCTAGCCCTCCCGGTGGCGCTCGAGCCTACGAGCAGTACTTC. Encoded protein: CSASPPGGARAYEQYF. This chain uses TRBV20-1 with TRBJ2-7; D not resolved. The germline V and J ends were trimmed by 3 bases and 2 bases, with 20 bases remaining between them. Germline V lookup: CDR1 DFQATT, CDR2 SNEGSKA (reference sequence). This CDR3 region has 16 residues.

The V gene is TRBV5-1, the J gene TRBJ1-1, with D uncertain. Germline V gene data show CDR1 as SGHRS and CDR2 as YFSETQ. The CDR3 loop spans 12 amino acids. Trimming removed 0 bases from V and 11 bases from J, with 11 bases in between. The CDR3 DNA sequence: TGCGCCAGCAGCTTGGACGGAATAACGGCTTTCTTT. Its translation is CASSLDGITAFF.

This clonotype turned up a few times. The chain joins TRBV20-1 to TRBJ2-7; D remains unclear. The germline V and J ends were trimmed by 5 bases and 1 base, with 12 bases remaining between them. Germline loops: CDR1 DFQATT, CDR2 SNEGSKA (reference sequence). The CDR3 sequence is 13 residues long. The CDR3 nucleotides are TGCAGTGCTCCGCGAGCTGAATCCTACGAGCAGTACTTC. It specifies CSAPRAESYEQYF.

The rearrangement uses TRBV28 and TRBJ1-4; weak D call: TRBD1 (6 bases). The germline gives CDR1 MDHEN, CDR2 SYDVKM. Trimming removed 1 base from V and 8 bases from J, with 11 bases in between. The CDR3 length is 14 residues. CDR3 protein: CASSLSQGQEKLFF. DNA for the CDR3: TGTGCCAGCAGTTTATCTCAGGGGCAGGAAAAACTGTTTTTT.

On this clonotype itself: This clone may be a read error of a much larger clone one base away. The J gene is TRBJ2-7, the V gene TRBV20-1, with no clear D. CDR1 is DFQATT, CDR2 SNEGSKA, per germline (reference sequence). This CDR3 spans 13 amino acids. This CDR3 reads CSALSGNSYEHYF. As DNA, the CDR3 is TGCAGTGCTTTGTCGGGCAACTCCTACGAGCACTACTTC.

This clonotype has ten or more counts. This chain joins TRBV6-5 and TRBJ2-7; D may be TRBD1 (5 bases). Trimming left V 4 bases short and J 5 bases short, with 15 bases between. Germline V gene sequence: CDR1 MNHEY, CDR2 SVGAGI. The CDR3 is 14 residues long. CDR3: CASSSQGVRDEQYF. The CDR3 DNA sequence: TGTGCCAGCAGTTCGCAGGGTGTTAGGGACGAGCAGTACTTC.